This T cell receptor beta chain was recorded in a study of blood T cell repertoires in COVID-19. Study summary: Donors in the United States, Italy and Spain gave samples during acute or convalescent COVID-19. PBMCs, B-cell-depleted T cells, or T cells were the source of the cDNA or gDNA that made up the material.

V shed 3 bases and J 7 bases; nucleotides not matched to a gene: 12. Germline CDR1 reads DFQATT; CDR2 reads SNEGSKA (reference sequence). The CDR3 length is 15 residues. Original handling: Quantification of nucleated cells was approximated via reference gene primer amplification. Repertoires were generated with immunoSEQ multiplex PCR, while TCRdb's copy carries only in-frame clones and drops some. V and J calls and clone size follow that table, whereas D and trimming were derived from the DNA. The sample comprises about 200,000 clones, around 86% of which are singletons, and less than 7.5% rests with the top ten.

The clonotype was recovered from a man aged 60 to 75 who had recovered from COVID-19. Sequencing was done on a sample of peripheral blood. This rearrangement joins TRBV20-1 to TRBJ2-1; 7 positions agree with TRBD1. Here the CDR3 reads CSASLARGPRNEQFF. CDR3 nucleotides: TGCAGTGCTAGTTTGGCTAGGGGGCCGAGGAATGAGCAGTTCTTC.